The 19 T cell receptor beta chains below were found in one sample sequenced in a study of T cell repertoires in cytomegalovirus infection. Antigens of these TCRs are unknown. MiXCR, run by TCRdb on the reads, gives a single entry per CDR3 protein. The sample has 380,000 or so distinct CDR3 sequences, about 35% seen once. Sequenced material: cultured PBMCs, taken from culture after CMV antigen stimulation. The receptors shown here come from a human donor in good health (CMV status not recorded). Some clones in this sample may be carry-over from other donors' samples.

Only a few counts were recorded for this clonotype. J is TRBJ1-5 and V is TRBV28, with D possibly matching TRBD1 (6 bases). The CDR3 is made up of 14 amino acids. Trimming pared 5 bases from V and 6 bases from J, leaving 14 bases between. CDR1 is MDHEN and CDR2 is SYDVKM in the germline V gene. CDR3 amino acids: CASSVGGTGQPQHF. DNA for the CDR3: TGTGCCAGCAGTGTAGGGGGGACGGGTCAGCCCCAGCATTTT.

This clonotype appeared a few times. This chain links TRBV7-2 with TRBJ1-4; tentative D call: TRBD1 (5 bases). Deletions cut 4 bases from V and 6 bases from J, with 12 bases between. Looked up from germline, CDR1 is SGHTA and CDR2 is FQGNSA. The CDR3 has 14 amino acids. CDR3 sequence reads: CASSSMLGDEKLFF. The CDR3 DNA reads TGTGCCAGCAGCTCTATGTTGGGGGATGAAAAACTGTTTTTT.

The J gene is TRBJ2-7, the V gene TRBV20-1; 7 positions agree with TRBD1. Germline loops: CDR1 DFQATT, CDR2 SNEGSKA (reference sequence). Trimming removed 6 bases from V and 1 base from J; junction bases left unmatched: 6. CDR3 length: 13 residues. The CDR3 here is CSAGTETSYEQYF. The CDR3 nucleotides are TGCAGTGCCGGGACAGAGACTTCCTACGAGCAGTACTTC.

This clonotype was recorded many times. This chain links TRBV10-3 with TRBJ2-1; D is possibly TRBD2 (5 bases). Trimming left V 6 bases short and J 9 bases short, with 18 bases between. This CDR3 has 14 amino acids. CDR1 ENHRY and CDR2 SYGVKD come from the germline V gene. CDR3 bases: TGTGCCATCAGCCGATCGGAGGAAGGCAGTGAGCAGTTCTTC. Amino acids: CAISRSEEGSEQFF.

The chain is built from TRBV7-6 and TRBJ2-2, with D tentatively TRBD2 (6 bases). CDR1 is SGHVS and CDR2 is FNYEAQ in the germline V gene. The CDR3 length is 18 residues. V was cut by 1 base and J by 0 bases, with 15 bases left in between. CDR3 protein: CASSLGVSAGANTGELFF. The CDR3 bases are TGTGCCAGCAGCTTAGGTGTTTCAGCGGGTGCGAACACCGGGGAGCTGTTTTTT. Drawing the rest from reference TRBV7-6 and TRBJ2-2, the complete variable domain is GAGVSQSPRYKVTKRGQDVALRCDPISGHVSLYWYRQALGQGPEFLTYFNYEAQQDKSGLPNDRFSAERPEGSISTLTIQRTEQRDSAMYRCASSLGVSAGANTGELFFGEGSRLTVL.

This clonotype turned up a few times. J is TRBJ1-4 and V is TRBV19, with D perhaps matching TRBD1 (5 bases). Trimming shortened V by 6 bases and J by 7 bases, and 15 bases separated the two germline ends. The CDR3 runs 14 residues. Looked up from germline, CDR1 is LNHDA and CDR2 is SQIVND (reference sequence). The DNA of the CDR3 is TGTGCCAGTAGGACCGCGGGGCGAACTGAAAAACTGTTTTTT. Protein sequence: CASRTAGRTEKLFF.

This chain uses TRBV20-1 with TRBJ2-7; perhaps TRBD2 as D (6 bases). The germline V and J ends were trimmed by 6 bases and 4 bases, with 10 bases remaining between them. Germline CDR1 DFQATT, CDR2 SNEGSKA (reference sequence). The CDR3 sequence is 11 residues long. This CDR3 is CSAEGSYEQYF. The CDR3 region has the DNA TGCAGTGCGGAGGGGTCGTACGAGCAGTACTTC.

There are a few counts of this clonotype. This chain joins TRBV7-9 and TRBJ2-3; 11 bases are shared with TRBD2. V dropped 5 bases and J dropped 3; count of bases not matched to a gene: 16. CDR1 SEHNR and CDR2 FQNEAQ come from the germline V gene (reference sequence). This CDR3 contains 19 residues. The CDR3 region has the DNA TGTGCCAGCAGCCCCATCCAATTACTAGCGGGAGCTGTTACAGATACGCAGTATTTT. Amino acid sequence: CASSPIQLLAGAVTDTQYF.

The chain couples TRBV19 to TRBJ2-6; 7 nucleotides agree with TRBD1. Losses at the gene ends were 4 bases for V and 0 bases for J; bases not matched to a gene: 15. The CDR3 contains 20 residues. Germline assignment: CDR1 LNHDA and CDR2 SQIVND (reference sequence). The CDR3 nucleotides read TGTGCCAGTAGTAGACTATCGGGCCAGGGGGTGGACTCTGGGGCCAACGTCCTGACTTTC. Translated: CASSRLSGQGVDSGANVLTF. Variable domain in full (rest from reference TRBV19 and TRBJ2-6): DGGITQSPKYLFRKEGQNVTLSCEQNLNHDAMYWYRQDPGQGLRLIYYSQIVNDFQKGDIAEGYSVSREKKESFPLTVTSAQKNPTAFYLCASSRLSGQGVDSGANVLTFGAGSRLTVL.

This chain connects TRBV28 to TRBJ1-5, with 7 bases matching TRBD1. V was pared by 10 bases and J by 0 bases, with 3 bases of the junction left unmatched. This CDR3 contains 13 residues. The germline V gene encodes CDR1 MDHEN and CDR2 SYDVKM. The CDR3 sequence is CAIDRVSNQPQHF. In nucleotides, the CDR3 is TGTGCCATCGACAGGGTTAGCAATCAGCCCCAGCATTTT.

The DNA of the CDR3 is TGTGCCAGCAGGCGGGGACTTGAGAAGGGTGGCTACACCTTC. Encoded protein: CASRRGLEKGGYTF. The rearrangement links TRBV7-9 to TRBJ1-2, with TRBD1 as a possible D gene (5 bases). V gave up 6 bases and J gave up 7 bases, with 18 bases separating them. CDR1 and CDR2 from the germline V gene are SEHNR and FQNEAQ (reference sequence). The CDR3 is 14 residues long.

The V gene is TRBV7-6, the J gene TRBJ1-3; D not certain. This CDR3 contains 18 residues. The V end was cut by 4 bases, the J end by 0 bases, with 19 bases between. Per germline, CDR1 SGHVS and CDR2 FNYEAQ. The DNA of the CDR3 is TGTGCCAGCAGCTCGATACCACAGCGGTATTACTCTGGAAACACCATATATTTT. This encodes CASSSIPQRYYSGNTIYF.

This clonotype was seen at least ten times. The J gene is TRBJ2-1, the V gene TRBV5-4; D uncertain. Trimming took 3 bases from V and 8 from J, leaving 18 bases between them. CDR3 length equals 15 residues. CDR1 is SGHNT, CDR2 YYREEE, per germline (reference sequence). The CDR3 protein is CASSWVGARSHEQFF. The CDR3 DNA follows: TGTGCCAGCAGCTGGGTCGGCGCCAGGTCTCATGAGCAGTTCTTC.

The rearrangement joins TRBV12-3 or TRBV12-4 to TRBJ1-1, with D possibly TRBD1 on 5 matching bases. The CDR3 sequence is 14 residues long. With 6 bases removed from V and 3 bases from J, the gap between germline ends came to 14 bases. DNA for the CDR3: TGTGCCAGCAGAAAATGGGGGGAGTACACTGAAGCTTTCTTT. Translating it yields CASRKWGEYTEAFF.

This clonotype has only a few counts. The chain has TRBV7-2 and TRBJ2-1, with D possibly being TRBD2 (5 bases). The length of the CDR3 is 14 residues. The germline V gene encodes CDR1 SGHTA and CDR2 FQGNSA. V lost 1 base to trimming and J lost 7 bases, with 11 bases between them. The CDR3 sequence: CASSLVGLPNEQFF. In DNA, the CDR3 is TGTGCCAGCAGCTTAGTCGGACTGCCTAATGAGCAGTTCTTC.

This clonotype was detected only a few times. The CDR3 region has the DNA TGCAGCGCGGCGGTTCAGACCCAGTACTTC. It yields the protein CSAAVQTQYF. The rearrangement links TRBV29-1 to TRBJ2-5; D gene uncertain. V lost 7 bases to trimming and J lost 6 bases, with 9 bases between them. Germline V gene lookup returns CDR1 SQVTM and CDR2 ANQGSEA. The CDR3 runs to 10 residues.

This clonotype appeared many times. The chain is built from TRBV7-8 and TRBJ1-1; 11 positions match TRBD1. Per germline, CDR1 SGHVS and CDR2 FQNEAQ. The length of the CDR3 is 15 residues. The V and J ends lost 5 bases and 4 bases, in that order; junction bases with no gene match: 6. The DNA for the CDR3 is TGTGCCAGCAGCCGGCAGGGACAGGGGGGCACTGAAGCTTTCTTT. As protein: CASSRQGQGGTEAFF.

The CDR3 loop reads CASSPRLAGQIYEQYF. The CDR3 nucleotides read TGTGCCAGCAGCCCAAGACTAGCCGGACAAATCTACGAGCAGTACTTC. The chain carries TRBV6-2 or TRBV6-3 and TRBJ2-7; 7 bases align to TRBD2. V dropped 6 bases and J dropped 3; count of bases not matched to a gene: 14. CDR3 size: 16 residues. Germline V gives CDR1 MNHEY, CDR2 SVGEGT.

This sequence joins TRBV23-1 and TRBJ1-1; D unclear. TRBV23-1 is an ORF for which the function is uncertain. This CDR3 has 16 amino acids. Trimming stripped 7 bases from V and 3 bases from J, with 21 bases between. DNA of the CDR3: TGCGCCAGCACCCTTAGAGACTGGATTGGATACACTGAAGCTTTCTTT. Its protein product is CASTLRDWIGYTEAFF.